The 2 T cell receptor beta chains given below trace back to one sample, sequenced in a study of blood T cell repertoires in COVID-19 (dated by TCRdb to about 2020). Libraries were constructed by the immunoSEQ multiplex PCR assay. Here the immuneACCESS table is served through TCRdb, limited to in-frame sequences with V and J called. Missing clones are a known gap in these copies; in checked studies unresolved V genes cover under half, and the rest lacks a known reason. The table for this sample lists approximately 280,000 clones; 75% to 85% of them were counted only once. Of the sample, 4.5% to 6% falls within the top ten clones. The sequencing sample was made of peripheral blood. The receptors shown here come from a man aged 50 or older with active or convalescent COVID-19.

J is TRBJ1-5 and V is TRBV19; 12 positions agree with TRBD1. The CDR3 covers 15 residues. Germline loops: CDR1 LNHDA, CDR2 SQIVND (reference sequence). The junction had 6 bases not matched to a gene; V was cut back by 8 bases and J by 4 bases. CDR3 in amino acids: CASRDRGPLNQPQHF. CDR3 nucleotides: TGTGCCAGTCGGGACAGGGGGCCACTAAATCAGCCCCAGCATTTT.

CDR3 amino acids: CASSHEGDGSYNSPLHF. The DNA of the CDR3 is TGCGCCAGCAGCCACGAGGGAGACGGCTCCTATAATTCACCCCTCCACTTT. The gene calls are TRBV4-1 and TRBJ1-6; D is undetermined. This CDR3 is built from 17 residues. CDR1 is MGHRA, CDR2 YSYEKL, per germline. V shed 3 bases and J shed 0 bases, with 12 bases lying between them.